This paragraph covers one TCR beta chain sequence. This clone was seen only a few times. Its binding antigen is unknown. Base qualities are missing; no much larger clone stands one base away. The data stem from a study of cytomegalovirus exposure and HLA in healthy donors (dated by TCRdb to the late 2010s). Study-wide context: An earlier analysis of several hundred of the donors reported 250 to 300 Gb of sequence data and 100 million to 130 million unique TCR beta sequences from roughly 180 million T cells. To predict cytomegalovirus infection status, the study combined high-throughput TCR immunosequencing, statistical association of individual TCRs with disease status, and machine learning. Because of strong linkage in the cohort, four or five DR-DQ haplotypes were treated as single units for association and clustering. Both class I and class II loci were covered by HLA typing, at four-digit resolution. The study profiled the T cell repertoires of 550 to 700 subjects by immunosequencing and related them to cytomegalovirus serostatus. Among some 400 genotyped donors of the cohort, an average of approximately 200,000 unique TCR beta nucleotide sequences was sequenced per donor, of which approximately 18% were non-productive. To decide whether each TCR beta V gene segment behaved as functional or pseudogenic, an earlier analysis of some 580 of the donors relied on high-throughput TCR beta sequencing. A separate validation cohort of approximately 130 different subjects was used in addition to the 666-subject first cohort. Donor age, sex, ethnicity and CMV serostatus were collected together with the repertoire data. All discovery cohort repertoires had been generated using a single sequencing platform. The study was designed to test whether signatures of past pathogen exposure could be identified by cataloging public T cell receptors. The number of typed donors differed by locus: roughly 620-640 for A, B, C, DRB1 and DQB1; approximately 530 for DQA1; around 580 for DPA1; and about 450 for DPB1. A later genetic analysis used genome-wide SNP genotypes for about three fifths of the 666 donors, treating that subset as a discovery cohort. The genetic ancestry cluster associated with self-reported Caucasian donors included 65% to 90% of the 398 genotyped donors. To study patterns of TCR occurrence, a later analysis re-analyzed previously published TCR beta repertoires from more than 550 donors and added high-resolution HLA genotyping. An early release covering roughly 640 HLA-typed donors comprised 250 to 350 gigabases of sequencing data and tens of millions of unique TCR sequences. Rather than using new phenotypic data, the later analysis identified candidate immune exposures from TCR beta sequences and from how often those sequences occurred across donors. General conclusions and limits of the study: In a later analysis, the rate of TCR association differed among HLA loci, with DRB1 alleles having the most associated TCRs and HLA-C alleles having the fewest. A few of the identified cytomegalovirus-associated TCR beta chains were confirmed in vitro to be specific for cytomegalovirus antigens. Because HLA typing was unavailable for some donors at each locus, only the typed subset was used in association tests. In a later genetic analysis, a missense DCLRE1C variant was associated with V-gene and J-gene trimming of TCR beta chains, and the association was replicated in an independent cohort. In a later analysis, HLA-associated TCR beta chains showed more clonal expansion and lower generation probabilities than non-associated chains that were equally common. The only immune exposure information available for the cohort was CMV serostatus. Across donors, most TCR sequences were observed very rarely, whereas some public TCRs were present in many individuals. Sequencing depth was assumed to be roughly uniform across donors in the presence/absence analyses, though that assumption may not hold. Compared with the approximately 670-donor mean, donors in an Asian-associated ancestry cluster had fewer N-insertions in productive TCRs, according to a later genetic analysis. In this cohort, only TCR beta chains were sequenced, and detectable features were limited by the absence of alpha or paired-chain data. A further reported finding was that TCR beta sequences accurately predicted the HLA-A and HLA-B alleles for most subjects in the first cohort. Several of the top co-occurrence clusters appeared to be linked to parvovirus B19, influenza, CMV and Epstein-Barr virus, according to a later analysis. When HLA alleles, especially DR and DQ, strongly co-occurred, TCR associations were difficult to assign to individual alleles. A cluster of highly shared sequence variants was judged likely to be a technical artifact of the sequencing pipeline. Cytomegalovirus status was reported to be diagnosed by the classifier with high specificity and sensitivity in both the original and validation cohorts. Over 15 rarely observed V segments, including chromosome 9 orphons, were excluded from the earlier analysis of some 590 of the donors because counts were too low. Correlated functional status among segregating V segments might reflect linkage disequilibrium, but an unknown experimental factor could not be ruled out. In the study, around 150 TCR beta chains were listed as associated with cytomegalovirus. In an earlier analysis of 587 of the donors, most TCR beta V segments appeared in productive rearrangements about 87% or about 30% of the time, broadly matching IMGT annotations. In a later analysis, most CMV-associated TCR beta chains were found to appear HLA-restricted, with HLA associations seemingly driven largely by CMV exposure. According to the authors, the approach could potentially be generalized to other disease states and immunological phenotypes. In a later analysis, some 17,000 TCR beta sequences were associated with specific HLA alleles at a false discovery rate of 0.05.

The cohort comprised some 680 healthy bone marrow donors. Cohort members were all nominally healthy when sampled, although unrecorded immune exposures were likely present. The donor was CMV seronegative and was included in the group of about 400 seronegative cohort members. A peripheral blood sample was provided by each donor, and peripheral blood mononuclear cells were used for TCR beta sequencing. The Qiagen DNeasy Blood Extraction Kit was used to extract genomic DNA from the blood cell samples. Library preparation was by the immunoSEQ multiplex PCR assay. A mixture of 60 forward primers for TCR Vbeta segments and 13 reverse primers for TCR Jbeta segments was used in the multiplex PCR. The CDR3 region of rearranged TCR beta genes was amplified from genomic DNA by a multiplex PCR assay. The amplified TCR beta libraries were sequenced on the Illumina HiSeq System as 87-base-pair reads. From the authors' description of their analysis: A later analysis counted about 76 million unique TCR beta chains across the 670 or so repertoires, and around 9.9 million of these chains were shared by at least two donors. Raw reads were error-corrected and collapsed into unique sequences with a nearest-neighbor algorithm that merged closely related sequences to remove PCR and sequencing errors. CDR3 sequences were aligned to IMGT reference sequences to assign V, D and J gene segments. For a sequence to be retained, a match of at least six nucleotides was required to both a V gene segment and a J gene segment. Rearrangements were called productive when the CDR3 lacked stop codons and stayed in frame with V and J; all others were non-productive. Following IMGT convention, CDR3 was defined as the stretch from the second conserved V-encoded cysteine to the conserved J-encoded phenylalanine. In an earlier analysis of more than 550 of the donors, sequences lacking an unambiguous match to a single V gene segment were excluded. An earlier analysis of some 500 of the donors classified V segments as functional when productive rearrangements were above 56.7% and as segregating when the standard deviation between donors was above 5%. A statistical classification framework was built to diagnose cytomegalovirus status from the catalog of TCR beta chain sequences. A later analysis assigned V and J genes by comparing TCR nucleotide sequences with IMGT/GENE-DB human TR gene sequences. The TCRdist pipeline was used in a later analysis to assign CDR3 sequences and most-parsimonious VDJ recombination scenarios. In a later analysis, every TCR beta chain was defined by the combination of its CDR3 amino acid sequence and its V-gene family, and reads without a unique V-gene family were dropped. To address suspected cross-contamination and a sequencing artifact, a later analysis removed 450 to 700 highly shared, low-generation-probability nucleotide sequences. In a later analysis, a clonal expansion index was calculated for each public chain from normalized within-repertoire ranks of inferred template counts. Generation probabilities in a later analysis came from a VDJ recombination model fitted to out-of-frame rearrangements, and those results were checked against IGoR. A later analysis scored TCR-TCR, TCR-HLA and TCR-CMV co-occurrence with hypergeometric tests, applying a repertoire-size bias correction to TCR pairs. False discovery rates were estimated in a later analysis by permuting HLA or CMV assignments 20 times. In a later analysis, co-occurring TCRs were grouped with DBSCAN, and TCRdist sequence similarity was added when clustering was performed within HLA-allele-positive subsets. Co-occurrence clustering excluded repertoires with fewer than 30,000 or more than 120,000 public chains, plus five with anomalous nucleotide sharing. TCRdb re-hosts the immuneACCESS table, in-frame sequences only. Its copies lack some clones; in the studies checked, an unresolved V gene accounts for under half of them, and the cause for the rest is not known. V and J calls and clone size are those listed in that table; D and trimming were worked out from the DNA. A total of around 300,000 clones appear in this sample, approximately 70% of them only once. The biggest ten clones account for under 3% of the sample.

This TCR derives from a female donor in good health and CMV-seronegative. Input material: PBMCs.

The CDR3: CASSLLGGRRGEAFF. The DNA is as follows: TGTGCCAGCAGCTTGTTGGGAGGGCGTCGAGGTGAAGCTTTCTTT. Recombination connected TRBV5-6 to TRBJ1-1, with the D gene not clear enough to name. Counted from cysteine to phenylalanine, this CDR3 has 15 amino acids. Only the CDR3 DNA stays, 45 bases, in frame from base 1. V sheds 1 base and J sheds 7 bases, leaving 17 bases between their ends. CDR1 and CDR2, looked up from the germline V gene, are SGHDT and YYEEEE.